A single T cell receptor (beta chain) is shown here with its context. This sample was taken from a study of patients and donors after allogeneic stem cell transplantation. Germline-derived CDR1 and CDR2 are SEHNR and FQNEAQ (reference sequence). The CDR3 has 14 residues. V gave up 5 bases and J gave up 3 bases, with 14 bases separating them. MiXCR, applied by TCRdb to the RT-PCR reads, yields one record per CDR3 protein. The repertoire holds about 230,000 distinct CDR3 sequences, with 13% to 15% as singletons. The TCR comes from a human donor who was either an allogeneic HSCT recipient or a stem cell or donor lymphocyte infusion donor (not recorded which). It is not recorded whose cells these are; they may come from a transplant donor. The sample consisted of blood, either unsorted or a sorted T cell fraction (not recorded which). V and J are TRBV7-9 and TRBJ2-7; weak D call: TRBD2 (5 bases). The CDR3 DNA reads as TGTGCCAGCAGCCTCCCCGCCGGGGTCTACGAGCAGTACTTC. Translation: CASSLPAGVYEQYF.